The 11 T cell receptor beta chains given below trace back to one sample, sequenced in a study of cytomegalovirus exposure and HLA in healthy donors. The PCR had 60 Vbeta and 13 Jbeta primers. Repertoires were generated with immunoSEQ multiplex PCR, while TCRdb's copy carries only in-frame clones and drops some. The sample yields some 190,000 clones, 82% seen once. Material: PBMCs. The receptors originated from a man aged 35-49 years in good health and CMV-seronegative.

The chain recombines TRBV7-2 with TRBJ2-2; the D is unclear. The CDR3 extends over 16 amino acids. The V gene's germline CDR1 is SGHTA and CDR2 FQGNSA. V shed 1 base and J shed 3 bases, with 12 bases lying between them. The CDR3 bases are TGTGCCAGCAGCTTAGTACCGGAGATGTACACCGGGGAGCTGTTTTTT. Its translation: CASSLVPEMYTGELFF.

DNA of the CDR3: TGTGCCAGTTGGGTGGGGGCAAGCGAGCAGTACTTC. This codes for CASWVGASEQYF. The rearrangement uses TRBV6-5 and TRBJ2-7, with D perhaps TRBD1 (6 bases). This CDR3 has 12 residues. Between the trimmed V and J ends, which lost 9 bases and 6 bases, there was a span of 15 bases. CDR1 is MNHEY and CDR2 is SVGAGI in the germline V gene.

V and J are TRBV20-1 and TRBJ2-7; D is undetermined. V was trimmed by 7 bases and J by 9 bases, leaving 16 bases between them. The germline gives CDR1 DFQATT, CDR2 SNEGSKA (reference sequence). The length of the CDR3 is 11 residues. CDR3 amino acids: CSGATGNGQYF. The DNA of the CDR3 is TGCAGTGGAGCGACGGGTAACGGGCAGTACTTC.

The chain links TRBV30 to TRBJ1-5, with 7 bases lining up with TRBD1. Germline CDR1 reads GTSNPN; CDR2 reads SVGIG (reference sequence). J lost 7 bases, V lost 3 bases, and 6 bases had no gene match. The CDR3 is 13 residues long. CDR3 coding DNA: TGTGCCTGGAGCGAGGCAGGGGGACAGCCCCAGCATTTT. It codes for CAWSEAGGQPQHF.

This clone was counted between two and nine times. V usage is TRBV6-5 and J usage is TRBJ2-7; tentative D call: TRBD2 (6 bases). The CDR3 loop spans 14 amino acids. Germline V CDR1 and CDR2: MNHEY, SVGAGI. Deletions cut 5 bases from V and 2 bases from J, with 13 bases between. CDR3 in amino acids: CASSKYGGTYEQYF. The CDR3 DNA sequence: TGTGCCAGCAGTAAATATGGAGGGACCTACGAGCAGTACTTC.

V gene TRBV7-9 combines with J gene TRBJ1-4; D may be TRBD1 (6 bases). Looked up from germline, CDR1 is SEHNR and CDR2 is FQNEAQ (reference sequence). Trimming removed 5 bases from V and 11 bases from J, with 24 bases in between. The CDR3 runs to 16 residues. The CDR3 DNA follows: TGTGCCAGCAGCCCACAGACAGGCGCTACCTTGGGCAAACTGTTTTTT. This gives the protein CASSPQTGATLGKLFF.

CDR3 in DNA: TGTGCCAGCAGTGGACAAAAGACCAGTGCAAAACTGTTTTTT. Its protein product is CASSGQKTSAKLFF. The chain uses TRBV25-1 and TRBJ1-4; D gene uncertain. Trimming removed 4 bases from V and 10 bases from J, with 16 bases in between. The CDR3 runs 14 residues. Germline V gene data show CDR1 as MGHDK and CDR2 as SYGVNS.

The CDR3 coding sequence is TGTGCCAGCAGCTTCCTACAGGGGGTCAACACTGAAGCTTTCTTT. Its protein product is CASSFLQGVNTEAFF. This chain links TRBV7-9 with TRBJ1-1, with 8 bases identical to TRBD1. The CDR3 runs 15 residues. In germline, CDR1 is SEHNR, CDR2 FQNEAQ (reference sequence). J lost 2 bases, V lost 3 bases, and 5 bases had no gene match.

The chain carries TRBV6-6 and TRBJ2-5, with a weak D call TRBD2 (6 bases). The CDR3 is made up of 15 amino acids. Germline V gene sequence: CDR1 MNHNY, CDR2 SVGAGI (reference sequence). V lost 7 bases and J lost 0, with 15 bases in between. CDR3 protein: CASTNQGGDQETQYF. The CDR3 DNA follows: TGTGCCAGCACAAACCAAGGCGGGGACCAAGAGACCCAGTACTTC.

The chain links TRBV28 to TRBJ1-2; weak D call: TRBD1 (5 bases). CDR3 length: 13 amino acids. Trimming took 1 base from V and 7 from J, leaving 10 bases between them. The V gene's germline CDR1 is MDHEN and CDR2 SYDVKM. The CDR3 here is CASSLLVQGGYTF. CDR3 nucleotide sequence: TGTGCCAGCAGTTTATTGGTGCAGGGTGGCTACACCTTC.

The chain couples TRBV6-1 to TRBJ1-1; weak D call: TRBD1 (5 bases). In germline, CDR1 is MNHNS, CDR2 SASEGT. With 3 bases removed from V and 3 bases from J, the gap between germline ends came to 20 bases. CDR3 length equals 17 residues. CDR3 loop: CASSERRGGRGYTEAFF. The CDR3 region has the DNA TGTGCCAGCAGTGAGAGAAGGGGCGGAAGGGGATACACTGAAGCTTTCTTT.